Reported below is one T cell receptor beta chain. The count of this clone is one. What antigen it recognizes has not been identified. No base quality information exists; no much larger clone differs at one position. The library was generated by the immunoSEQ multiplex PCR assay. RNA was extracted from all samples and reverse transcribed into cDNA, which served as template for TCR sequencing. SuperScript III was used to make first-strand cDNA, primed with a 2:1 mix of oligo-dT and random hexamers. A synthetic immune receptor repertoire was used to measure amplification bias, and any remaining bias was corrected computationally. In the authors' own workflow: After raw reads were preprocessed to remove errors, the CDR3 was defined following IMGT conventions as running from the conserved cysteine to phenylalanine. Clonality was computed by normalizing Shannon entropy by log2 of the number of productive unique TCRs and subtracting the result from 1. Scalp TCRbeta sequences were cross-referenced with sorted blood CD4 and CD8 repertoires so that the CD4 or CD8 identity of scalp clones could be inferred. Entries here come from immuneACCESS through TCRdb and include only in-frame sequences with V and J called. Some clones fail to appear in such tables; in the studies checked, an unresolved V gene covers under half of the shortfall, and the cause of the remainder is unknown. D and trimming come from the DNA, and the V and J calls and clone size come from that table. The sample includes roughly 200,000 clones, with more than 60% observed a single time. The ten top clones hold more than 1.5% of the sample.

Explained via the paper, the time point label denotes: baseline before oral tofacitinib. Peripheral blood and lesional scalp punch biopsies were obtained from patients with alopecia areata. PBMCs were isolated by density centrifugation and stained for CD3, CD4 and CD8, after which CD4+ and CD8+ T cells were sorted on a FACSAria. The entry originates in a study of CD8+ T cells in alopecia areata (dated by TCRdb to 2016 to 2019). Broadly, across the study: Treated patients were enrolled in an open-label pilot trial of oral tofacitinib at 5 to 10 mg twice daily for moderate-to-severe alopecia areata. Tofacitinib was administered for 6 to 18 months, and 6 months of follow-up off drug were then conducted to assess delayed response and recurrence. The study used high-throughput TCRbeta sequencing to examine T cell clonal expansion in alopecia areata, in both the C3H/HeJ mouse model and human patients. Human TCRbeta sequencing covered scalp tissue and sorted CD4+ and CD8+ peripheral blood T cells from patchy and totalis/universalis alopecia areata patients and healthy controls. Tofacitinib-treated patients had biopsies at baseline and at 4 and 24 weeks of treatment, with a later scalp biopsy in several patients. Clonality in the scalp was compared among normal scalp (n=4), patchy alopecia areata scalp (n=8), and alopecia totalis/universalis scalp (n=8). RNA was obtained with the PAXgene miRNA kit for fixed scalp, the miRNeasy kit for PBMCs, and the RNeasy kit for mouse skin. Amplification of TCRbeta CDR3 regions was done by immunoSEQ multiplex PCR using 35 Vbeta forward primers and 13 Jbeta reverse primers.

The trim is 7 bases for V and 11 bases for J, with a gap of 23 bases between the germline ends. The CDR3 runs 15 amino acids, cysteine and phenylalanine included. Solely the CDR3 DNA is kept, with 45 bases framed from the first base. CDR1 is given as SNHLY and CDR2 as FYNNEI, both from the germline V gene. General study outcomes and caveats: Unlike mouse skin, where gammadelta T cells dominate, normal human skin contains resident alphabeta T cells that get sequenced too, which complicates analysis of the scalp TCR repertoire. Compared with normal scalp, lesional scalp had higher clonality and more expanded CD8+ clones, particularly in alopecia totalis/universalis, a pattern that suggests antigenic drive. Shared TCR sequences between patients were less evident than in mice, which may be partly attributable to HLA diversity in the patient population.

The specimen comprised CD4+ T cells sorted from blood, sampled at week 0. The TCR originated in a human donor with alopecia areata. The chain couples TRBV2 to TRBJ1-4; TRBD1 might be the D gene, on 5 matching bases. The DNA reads TGTGCCAGCAACGCCAGGGAGGAGAGTTTTGGGAAACTGTTTTTT. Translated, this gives CASNAREESFGKLFF.